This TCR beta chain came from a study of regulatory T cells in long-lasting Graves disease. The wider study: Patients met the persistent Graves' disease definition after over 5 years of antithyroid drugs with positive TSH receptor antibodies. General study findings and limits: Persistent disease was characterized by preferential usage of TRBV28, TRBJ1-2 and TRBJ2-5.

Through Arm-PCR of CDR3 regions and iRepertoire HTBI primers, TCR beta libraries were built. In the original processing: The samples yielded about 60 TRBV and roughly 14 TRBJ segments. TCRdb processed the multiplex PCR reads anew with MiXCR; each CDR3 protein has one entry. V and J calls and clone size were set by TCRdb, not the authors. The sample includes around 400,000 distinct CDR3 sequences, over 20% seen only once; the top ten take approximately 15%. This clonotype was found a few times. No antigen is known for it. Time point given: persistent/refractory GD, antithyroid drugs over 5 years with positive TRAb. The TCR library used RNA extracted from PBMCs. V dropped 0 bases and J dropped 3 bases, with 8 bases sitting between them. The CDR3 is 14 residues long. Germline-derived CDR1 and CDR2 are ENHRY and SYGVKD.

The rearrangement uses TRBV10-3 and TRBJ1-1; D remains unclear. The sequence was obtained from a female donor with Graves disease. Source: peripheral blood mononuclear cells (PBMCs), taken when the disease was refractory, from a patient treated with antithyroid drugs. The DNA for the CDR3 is TGTGCCATCAGTGAGTCTGAAACTGACACTGAAGCTTTCTTT. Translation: CAISESETDTEAFF.